Each of the 10 T cell receptor beta chains below was sequenced from the same sample in a study of T cells in Graves' hyperthyroidism and ophthalmopathy. RNA transcripts were the template for amplifying TCR beta CDR3 regions. The TCR CDR3 was amplified in a first-round RT-PCR using the HTBI primer set. TCRdb fed the multiplex PCR reads into MiXCR, producing one record per CDR3 protein. The table records fewer than 450,000 distinct CDR3 sequences, roughly a sixth of them present only once. Specimen: blood. Source of these receptors: a woman aged 25-40 years with Graves' hyperthyroidism that later progressed to Graves' ophthalmopathy.

This clonotype was counted only a few times. The chain recombines TRBV6-1 with TRBJ2-7; 8 positions agree with TRBD2. Looked up from germline, CDR1 is MNHNS and CDR2 is SASEGT. V was pared by 3 bases and J by 2 bases, with 9 bases of the junction left unmatched. CDR3 length: 16 residues. Here the CDR3 reads CASSDPLAGRAYEQYF. In DNA form, the CDR3 reads TGTGCCAGCAGTGATCCCCTAGCGGGCCGAGCCTACGAGCAGTACTTC.

This clonotype was recorded at least ten times. CDR3 sequence (DNA): TGTGCCACCAGCAGAGACCAGACTAGCGGGGGCCGACGAGAGACCCAGTACTTC. This translates into CATSRDQTSGGRRETQYF. The chain couples TRBV15 to TRBJ2-5, with TRBD2 matching over 12 bases. Trimming cost V 0 bases and J 4 bases; bases outside gene matches: 9. The CDR3 totals 18 residues. CDR1 and CDR2 (germline): LNHNV, YYDKDF (reference sequence).

This clonotype has at least ten counts. The chain is built from TRBV10-2 and TRBJ1-1; tentatively, D is TRBD1 (6 bases). CDR3 length equals 13 residues. Looked up from germline, CDR1 is WSHSY and CDR2 is SAAADI. Trimming took off 4 bases at V and 4 bases at J, with 10 bases between the two ends. The DNA for the CDR3 is TGCGCCAGCAGTGCCAGGGGCAGCACTGAAGCTTTCTTT. The encoded protein is CASSARGSTEAFF.

This clonotype was counted at least ten times. The chain joins TRBV2 to TRBJ1-3; D possibly corresponds to TRBD1 (6 bases). There are 16 residues in the CDR3. Trimming took off 4 bases at V and 0 bases at J, with 13 bases between the two ends. The V gene's germline CDR1 is SNHLY and CDR2 FYNNEI. The CDR3 region is CASSANRVASGNTIYF. The CDR3 DNA reads TGTGCCAGCAGTGCAAACAGGGTAGCCTCTGGAAACACCATATATTTT. The complete variable domain, with remaining parts taken from reference TRBV2 and TRBJ1-3, reads EPEVTQTPSHQVTQMGQEVILRCVPISNHLYFYWYRQILGQKVEFLVSFYNNEISEKSEIFDDQFSVERPDGSNFTLKIRSTKLEDSAMYFCASSANRVASGNTIYFGEGSWLTVV.

This clonotype has just a few counts. The chain carries TRBV6-5 and TRBJ2-2; TRBD2 agrees at 11 bases. Germline-derived CDR1 and CDR2 are MNHEY and SVGAGI. The junction had 6 bases not matched to a gene; V was cut back by 0 bases and J by 0 bases. There are 19 residues in the CDR3. The CDR3 is CASSYSNRLAGPNTGELFF. In DNA form, the CDR3 reads TGTGCCAGCAGTTACTCGAATAGACTAGCGGGACCGAACACCGGGGAGCTGTTTTTT.

This chain connects TRBV19 to TRBJ1-2, with D perhaps TRBD1 (5 bases). This CDR3 spans 15 amino acids. Trimming removed 3 bases from V and 4 bases from J, with 15 bases in between. Germline CDR1 reads LNHDA; CDR2 reads SQIVND (reference sequence). The CDR3 reads CASSIFLRGGYGYTF. DNA of the CDR3: TGTGCCAGTAGTATCTTCCTAAGGGGCGGCTATGGCTACACCTTC.

In this sample, this clonotype turned up many times. The chain joins TRBV28 to TRBJ2-7; 11 bases map to TRBD2. V trimming: 2 bases; J trimming: 4 bases; junction bases outside the gene matches: 4. Germline V gene lookup returns CDR1 MDHEN and CDR2 SYDVKM. This CDR3 region has 15 residues. This CDR3 is CASSLDSGRGYEQYF. CDR3 nucleotides: TGTGCCAGCAGTTTAGATAGCGGGAGGGGGTACGAGCAGTACTTC.

This clonotype showed up many times. The V and J genes are TRBV28 and TRBJ2-3; 8 nucleotides agree with TRBD1. J was trimmed by 4 bases and V by 6 bases; bases with no gene match: 3. The CDR3 extends over 13 amino acids. CDR1 and CDR2 (germline): MDHEN, SYDVKM. The CDR3, as DNA: TGTGCCAGCAGCCCGGGACAGGCAGATACGCAGTATTTT. It encodes CASSPGQADTQYF.

This clonotype occurred many times. V and J are TRBV3-1 and TRBJ2-5; weak D call: TRBD2 (5 bases). Germline V gives CDR1 LGHDT, CDR2 YNNKEL (reference sequence). Trimming removed 1 base from V and 3 bases from J, with 12 bases in between. The CDR3 is made up of 15 amino acids. The CDR3 region has the DNA TGTGCCAGCAGCCAAGTCGGAGGTGTCGAAGAGACCCAGTACTTC. Protein product: CASSQVGGVEETQYF.

This clonotype was recorded at least ten times. This chain joins TRBV9 and TRBJ1-1; TRBD1 is a possible D gene (6 bases). Trimming took off 0 bases at V and 6 bases at J, with 27 bases between the two ends. The CDR3 runs 19 residues. The germline V gene has CDR1 SGDLS and CDR2 YYNGEE. The CDR3 bases are TGTGCCAGCAGCGTAGCTCCAACAGGGTTCCTCCAGGCGGATCCTGAAGCTTTCTTT. Residues: CASSVAPTGFLQADPEAFF.